This T cell receptor beta chain was found in a study of blood T cell repertoires in COVID-19. At the level of the study: The United States, Italy and Spain were the sources of the acute and convalescent COVID-19 samples.

TCRdb keeps only in-frame clones here, not all; method: immunoSEQ multiplex PCR. The sample shows about 240,000 clones, roughly four fifths of them seen only once. Trimming removed 7 bases from V and 4 bases from J; junction bases left unmatched: 9. CDR1 is ENHRY and CDR2 is SYGVKD in the germline V gene. The CDR3 length is 15 residues. The sequencing sample was made of peripheral blood. This receptor was identified in a woman of 80 years or more with acute or convalescent COVID-19. The chain uses TRBV10-3 and TRBJ1-2, with TRBD1 matching 10 bases. Written as DNA, the CDR3 is TGTGCCATCAAGCAAGACAGGGGGCAGGTCTATGGCTACACCTTC. Translating it yields CAIKQDRGQVYGYTF.